Listed below are T cell receptor beta chains from one sample, sequenced in a study of cytomegalovirus exposure and HLA in healthy donors. Generated by immunoSEQ multiplex PCR, the TCRdb table keeps only in-frame clones and is missing some. The table shows roughly 130,000 clones, with 84% occurring only once. The sample taken for sequencing was PBMCs. All receptors derive from a woman aged 30 to 39 in good health and CMV-seronegative. CDR3s include the opening cysteine and the closing phenylalanine or tryptophan. Where a row states a size, it is once, few, many or the class of an expanded clone; other rows omit it.

>TRBV5-4|.|TRBJ2-7
CASSPGTVTTYEQYF
>TRBV5-1|.|TRBJ1-3
CASSYTGDSGNTIYF
>TRBV2|.|TRBJ1-1
CASSDRSMNTEAFF
>TRBV5-1|.|TRBJ2-5
CASSFEQGAGQTQYF
>TRBV9|.|TRBJ2-5
CASSVGGDLGTQYF
>TRBV2|.|TRBJ2-3
CASSDNAGGGADTQYF
>TRBV9|once|TRBJ1-2
CASSVHGGDYGYTF
>TRBV9|.|TRBJ2-4
CASSVDEGNIQYF
>TRBV13|.|TRBJ1-1
CASSPRYVNTEAFF
>TRBV2|.|TRBJ1-5
CASSAGGSPNQPQHF
>TRBV28|once|TRBJ2-7
CASSLFRDRVTYEQYF
>TRBV18|.|TRBJ2-2
CASSPPGTGSNTGELFF
>TRBV19|.|TRBJ1-1
CASSPWTAVSRVTEAFF
>TRBV25-1|.|TRBJ2-7
CASSDRGRGDEQYF
>TRBV28|.|TRBJ1-2
CASSLGGYGYTF
>TRBV7-9|.|TRBJ1-2
CASSPPSTGNYGYTF
>TRBV4-2|.|TRBJ1-4
CASSLGQSNEKLFF
>TRBV7-9|.|TRBJ2-7
CASSSPRYSYEQYF
>TRBV10-2|.|TRBJ1-6
CASRSSYNSPLHF
>TRBV7-6|.|TRBJ2-3
CASSRQNTDTQYF
>TRBV5-8|.|TRBJ1-1
CASSLGRRAFF
>TRBV5-1|.|TRBJ2-2
CASSLTSGGAANTGELFF
>TRBV14|.|TRBJ2-5
CASSRRGLAGVGETQYF
>TRBV5-1|.|TRBJ2-5
CASSMGLAGNTYIETQYF
>TRBV21-1|.|TRBJ2-4
CASSKRGLAGDQAKNIQYF
>TRBV27|.|TRBJ2-5
CASSLNAGKETQYF
>TRBV6-6|.|TRBJ1-1
CASSYSTGGGNTEAFF
>TRBV6-5|.|TRBJ1-3
CASSYSEGAAGNTIYF
>TRBV5-6|.|TRBJ2-7
CASSFGLGSDEQYF